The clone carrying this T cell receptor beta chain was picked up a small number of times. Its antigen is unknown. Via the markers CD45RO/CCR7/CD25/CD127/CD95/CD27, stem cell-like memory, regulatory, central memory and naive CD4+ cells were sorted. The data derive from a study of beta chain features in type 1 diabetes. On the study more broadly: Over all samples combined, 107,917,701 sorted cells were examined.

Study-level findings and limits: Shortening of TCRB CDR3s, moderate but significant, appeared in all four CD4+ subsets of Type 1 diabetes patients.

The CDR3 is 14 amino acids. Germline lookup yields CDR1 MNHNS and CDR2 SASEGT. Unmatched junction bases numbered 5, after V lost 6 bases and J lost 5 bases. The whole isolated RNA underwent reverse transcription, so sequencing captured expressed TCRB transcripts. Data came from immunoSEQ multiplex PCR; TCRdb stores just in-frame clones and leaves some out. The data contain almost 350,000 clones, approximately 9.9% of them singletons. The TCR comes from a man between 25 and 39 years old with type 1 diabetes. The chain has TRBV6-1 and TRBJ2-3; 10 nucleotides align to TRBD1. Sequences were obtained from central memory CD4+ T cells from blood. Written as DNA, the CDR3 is TGTGCCAGCAGCTGGGGGGACAGGGGAGATACGCAGTATTTT. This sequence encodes CASSWGDRGDTQYF.